A single sample is the source of the 19 T cell receptor beta chains below, sequenced in a study of control samples from healthy donors and cancer patients. Generated by immunoSEQ multiplex PCR, the TCRdb table keeps only in-frame clones and is missing some. Of about 130,000 clones in the sample, roughly 90% were seen once. Sequenced sample: blood. These receptors came from a man in his forties or fifties in good health.

The chain joins TRBV7-2 to TRBJ1-1, with 9 positions matching TRBD1. The germline V gene encodes CDR1 SGHTA and CDR2 FQGNSA. The CDR3 sequence is 17 residues long. The trim removed 7 bases at V and 4 bases at J, leaving 16 bases unmatched. The CDR3 region has the DNA TGTGCCAGCACCTCATCAAGGGGACAGGGTTTAGGCACTGAAGCTTTCTTT. This sequence encodes CASTSSRGQGLGTEAFF.

This chain joins TRBV7-2 and TRBJ2-3; D may correspond to TRBD1 or TRBD2 (5 bases each). The CDR3 sequence is 16 residues long. V lost 0 bases, J lost 9 bases, and 19 bases lay in between. In germline, CDR1 is SGHTA, CDR2 FQGNSA. This chain's CDR3 is CASSLASGALLSTQYF. The CDR3 nucleotides are TGTGCCAGCAGCTTAGCGTCCGGGGCCTTGCTTTCGACGCAGTATTTT.

The chain has TRBV19 and TRBJ2-7; TRBD2 matches 9 bases. V shed 10 bases, J shed 2 bases, and the junction held 9 bases outside the gene matches. This CDR3 spans 14 amino acids. Per the germline V gene, CDR1 is LNHDA and CDR2 is SQIVND (reference sequence). The CDR3 sequence is CATRPGGGAYEQYF. CDR3 DNA: TGTGCCACCAGGCCGGGCGGGGGGGCCTACGAGCAGTACTTC.

The V gene is TRBV12-3 or TRBV12-4, the J gene TRBJ2-2; D gene ambiguous. The length of the CDR3 is 13 residues. Trimming left V 2 bases short and J 5 bases short, with 6 bases between. As DNA, the CDR3 is TGTGCCAGCAGTTTAACTACGACCGGGGAGCTGTTTTTT. Translation: CASSLTTTGELFF.

The chain has TRBV30 and TRBJ2-4; D is possibly TRBD1 (6 bases). Looked up from germline, CDR1 is GTSNPN and CDR2 is SVGIG (reference sequence). This CDR3 contains 13 residues. Trimming cost V 1 base and J 6 bases, with 10 bases left between them. The CDR3 spells CAWSALRGNIQYF. CDR3 nucleotide sequence: TGTGCCTGGAGTGCCCTCAGGGGAAACATTCAGTACTTC.

The chain combines TRBV21-1 with TRBJ1-2; no check of the table's D call, TRBD1, against the DNA was made. TRBV21-1 constitutes a pseudogene. This CDR3 comprises 16 residues. The CDR3 here is CASSKGTDKPNYGYTF. Here the CDR3 DNA reads TGTGCCAGCAGCAAAGGGACAGATAAACCTAACTATGGCTACACCTTC.

The chain combines TRBV18 with TRBJ1-6, with D perhaps TRBD1 (6 bases). Trimming removed 6 bases from V and 8 bases from J, with 14 bases in between. Germline V gene data show CDR1 as KGHSH and CDR2 as LQKENI. CDR3 length: 14 residues. CDR3 region: CASSERQADSPLHF. In nucleotides, the CDR3 is TGTGCCAGCTCGGAACGACAGGCGGATTCACCCCTCCACTTT.

The chain joins TRBV29-1 to TRBJ2-7; D gene unclear. Per the germline V gene, CDR1 is SQVTM and CDR2 is ANQGSEA. This CDR3 is built from 14 residues. Trimming took 5 bases from V and 0 from J, leaving 14 bases between them. The CDR3, as DNA: TGCAGCGTTTTCTCAGCCCTGAGCTCCTACGAGCAGTACTTC. Translated, it gives CSVFSALSSYEQYF.

This clone showed up just once. A read error may produce the germline difference seen at one junction end. The chain has TRBV2 and TRBJ1-5, with no clear D. This CDR3 has 12 residues. The germline V gene has CDR1 SNHLY and CDR2 FYNNEI. CDR3 nucleotide sequence: TGTGCCAGCAGTGAAGGCCCGGCTCCCCGGCGTTTT. It yields the protein CASSEGPAPRRF.

The V gene is TRBV19, the J gene TRBJ2-7; the match to TRBD1 covers 10 bases. This CDR3 contains 17 residues. Germline V gene data show CDR1 as LNHDA and CDR2 as SQIVND (reference sequence). V lost 3 bases, J lost 0 bases, and 8 bases stayed unmatched. CDR3 in amino acids: CASSISGTGVSSYEQYF. The CDR3 DNA reads as TGTGCCAGTAGTATCTCGGGGACAGGGGTGAGCTCCTACGAGCAGTACTTC.

The chain recombines TRBV6-5 with TRBJ2-3, with a tentative D call TRBD2 (5 bases). Germline CDR1 MNHEY, CDR2 SVGAGI. The V end lost 6 bases, the J end lost 1 base, and 8 bases lay between the germline ends. The CDR3 spans 13 residues. The CDR3 bases are TGTGCCAGCAGGGCCGGGGGCACAGATACGCAGTATTTT. As protein: CASRAGGTDTQYF.

V is TRBV5-1 and J is TRBJ2-1; 14 bases align to TRBD2. From germline, CDR1 is SGHRS and CDR2 YFSETQ. This CDR3 is 16 amino acids long. V shed 0 bases, J shed 6 bases, and the junction held 2 bases outside the gene matches. The CDR3 region is CASSLGLAGGPNEQFF. CDR3 bases: TGCGCCAGCAGCTTGGGACTAGCGGGGGGGCCCAATGAGCAGTTCTTC.

This chain uses TRBV29-1 with TRBJ2-5, with 9 bases aligning to TRBD2. This CDR3 region has 13 residues. CDR1 SQVTM and CDR2 ANQGSEA come from the germline V gene. The J segment lost 3 bases and the V segment lost 7 bases, leaving 6 bases of the junction unmatched. CDR3 sequence: CSARGGMKETQYF. The CDR3 nucleotides are TGCAGCGCGCGGGGGGGCATGAAAGAGACCCAGTACTTC.

The gene calls are TRBV5-5 and TRBJ2-2, with 8 positions matching TRBD1. The ends lost 5 bases at V and 6 bases at J; junction bases unmatched: 6. Germline assignment: CDR1 SGHKS and CDR2 YYEKEE (reference sequence). The CDR3 spans 14 residues. The CDR3 DNA follows: TGTGCCAGCAGTCGCGGACAGGGATCCGGGGAGCTGTTTTTT. Protein product: CASSRGQGSGELFF.

The chain couples TRBV3-1 (or the pseudogene TRBV3-2) to TRBJ2-5, with a weak D call TRBD1 (6 bases). The V gene's germline CDR1 is LGHDT and CDR2 YNNKEL (reference sequence). The CDR3 has 14 amino acids. V was shortened by 4 bases and J by 3 bases, with 12 bases between the two germline ends. CDR3 sequence (DNA): TGTGCCAGCAGCCGGCAGGGGAACAAAGAGACCCAGTACTTC. Translating it yields CASSRQGNKETQYF.

Remarks on this clone: An end of the junction does not agree with germline; a read error may underlie this. DNA for the CDR3: TGTGCTAGCAGCTTATCAGGGGGTGGTGTCCATGAGCAGTTCTTC. Translation: CASSLSGGGVHEQFF. The chain has TRBV7-7 and TRBJ2-1; 7 nucleotides match TRBD1. The CDR3 loop spans 15 amino acids. Germline-derived CDR1 and CDR2 are SSHAT and FNYEAQ (reference sequence). The full variable domain, with the rest looked up from reference TRBV7-7 and TRBJ2-1, is GAGVSQSPRYKVTKRGQDVTLRCDPISSHATLYWYQQALGQGPEFLTYFNYEAQPDKSGLPSDRFSAERPEGSISTLTIQRTEQRDSAMYRCASSLSGGGVHEQFFGPGTRLTVL.

The chain is built from TRBV5-1 and TRBJ2-5; D not certain. The length of the CDR3 is 14 residues. Germline CDR1 SGHRS, CDR2 YFSETQ. V was cut by 0 bases and J by 1 base, with 7 bases left in between. This CDR3 is CASSLVGSQETQYF. CDR3 nucleotides: TGCGCCAGCAGCTTGGTCGGTAGCCAAGAGACCCAGTACTTC.

V gene TRBV10-3 combines with J gene TRBJ2-3; 9 bases map to TRBD2. From germline, CDR1 is ENHRY and CDR2 SYGVKD. The CDR3 is made up of 16 amino acids. Trimming at V came to 7 bases and at J to 0 bases, leaving 8 bases not matched to a gene. CDR3: CAITGTSSLSTDTQYF. CDR3 in DNA: TGTGCCATCACCGGGACTAGCTCCCTTAGCACAGATACGCAGTATTTT.

This chain joins TRBV11-2 and TRBJ2-1; 10 bases map to TRBD2. Looked up from germline, CDR1 is SGHAT and CDR2 is FQNNGV. The CDR3 covers 17 residues. The ends lost 5 bases at V and 4 bases at J; junction bases unmatched: 11. The CDR3 sequence: CASSPSGGAGLYNEQFF. CDR3 DNA sequence: TGTGCCAGCAGCCCAAGCGGGGGGGCCGGTTTATACAATGAGCAGTTCTTC.